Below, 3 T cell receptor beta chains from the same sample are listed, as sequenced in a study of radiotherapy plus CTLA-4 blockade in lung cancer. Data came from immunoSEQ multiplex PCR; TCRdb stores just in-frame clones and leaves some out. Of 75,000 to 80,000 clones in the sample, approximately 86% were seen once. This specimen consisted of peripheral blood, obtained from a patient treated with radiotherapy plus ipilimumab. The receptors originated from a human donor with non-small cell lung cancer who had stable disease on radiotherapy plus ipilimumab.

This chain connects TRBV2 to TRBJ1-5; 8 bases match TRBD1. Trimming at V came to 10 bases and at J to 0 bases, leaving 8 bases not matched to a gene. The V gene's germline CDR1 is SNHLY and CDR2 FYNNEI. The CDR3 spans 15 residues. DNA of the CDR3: TGTGCCACCAAGGCGGGACAGGATAGCAATCAGCCCCAGCATTTT. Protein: CATKAGQDSNQPQHF.

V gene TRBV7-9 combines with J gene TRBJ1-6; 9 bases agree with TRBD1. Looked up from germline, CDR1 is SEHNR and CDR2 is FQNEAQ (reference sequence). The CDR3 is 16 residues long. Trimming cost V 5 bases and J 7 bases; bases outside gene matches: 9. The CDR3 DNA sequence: TGTGCCAGCAGCCTAACAGCCGGGACAGGGAATTCACCCCTCCACTTT. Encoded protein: CASSLTAGTGNSPLHF.

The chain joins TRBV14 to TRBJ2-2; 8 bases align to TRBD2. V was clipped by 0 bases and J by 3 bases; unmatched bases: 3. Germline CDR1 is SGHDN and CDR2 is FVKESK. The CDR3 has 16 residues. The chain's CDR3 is CASSQDSGVYTGELFF. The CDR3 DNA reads TGTGCCAGCAGCCAAGATAGCGGGGTCTACACCGGGGAGCTGTTTTTT.